The 27 T cell receptor beta chains presented below share a single source sample, sequenced in a study of blood T cell repertoires in COVID-19. Clones were sequenced by immunoSEQ multiplex PCR, and TCRdb holds only the in-frame ones, with some missing. The sample lists 150,000 to 200,000 clones; around 84% were seen once. The material sequenced was peripheral blood. These receptors all come from a woman older than 75 with acute or convalescent COVID-19.

The genes are TRBV11-2 and TRBJ2-5; TRBD1 matches 9 bases. V trimming: 6 bases; J trimming: 4 bases; junction bases outside the gene matches: 9. The CDR3 has 15 amino acids. Per the germline V gene, CDR1 is SGHAT and CDR2 is FQNNGV. The CDR3 loop reads CASRLGQGRRETQYF. In DNA form, the CDR3 reads TGTGCCAGCAGATTGGGACAGGGAAGAAGAGAGACCCAGTACTTC.

This clone was picked up one time. The gene calls are TRBV2 and TRBJ1-1; 8 bases match TRBD1. V was clipped by 5 bases and J by 1 base; unmatched bases: 6. Germline V CDR1 and CDR2: SNHLY, FYNNEI. The CDR3 sequence is 15 residues long. Written as DNA, the CDR3 is TGTGCCAGCAGTCTACGACAGGGGCGGAACACTGAAGCTTTCTTT. Protein product: CASSLRQGRNTEAFF.

The rearrangement joins TRBV19 to TRBJ2-3, with 7 bases matching TRBD2. Germline-derived CDR1 and CDR2 are LNHDA and SQIVND (reference sequence). The CDR3 totals 15 residues. Losses at the gene ends were 3 bases for V and 0 bases for J; bases not matched to a gene: 3. For the CDR3, the DNA is TGTGCCAGTAGTATCTCGGGAGGAAGCACAGATACGCAGTATTTT. Its translation: CASSISGGSTDTQYF.

The CDR3 spells CASSPDRVSEAFF. For the CDR3, the DNA is TGTGCCAGCAGCCCAGACAGGGTTTCAGAGGCTTTCTTT. The chain combines TRBV3-1 (or the pseudogene TRBV3-2) with TRBJ1-1; TRBD1 matches 7 bases. Trimming took 4 bases from V and 11 from J; bases not matched to a gene: 10. This CDR3 spans 13 amino acids. Germline V gene data show CDR1 as LGHDT and CDR2 as YNNKEL (reference sequence).

V is TRBV4-1 and J is TRBJ1-1; D may be TRBD1 (5 bases). The CDR3 is made up of 15 amino acids. Germline CDR1 MGHRA, CDR2 YSYEKL. V was trimmed by 3 bases and J by 4 bases, leaving 15 bases between them. The CDR3 DNA sequence: TGCGCCAGCAGCCATTTAACAGGAGAAGGCACTGAAGCTTTCTTT. Protein: CASSHLTGEGTEAFF.

The chain recombines TRBV9 with TRBJ2-7, with a tentative D call TRBD2 (5 bases). Trimming left V 0 bases short and J 10 bases short, with 14 bases between. This CDR3 is built from 13 residues. Germline CDR1 and CDR2: SGDLS and YYNGEE. The chain's CDR3 is CASSVDGGQVQYF. The CDR3, as DNA: TGTGCCAGCAGCGTAGATGGAGGTCAAGTCCAGTACTTC.

The V call is TRBV7-9, the J call TRBJ1-2; a possible D gene is TRBD1 (5 bases). The CDR3 has 16 amino acids. Germline CDR1 reads SEHNR; CDR2 reads FQNEAQ (reference sequence). V was cut by 6 bases and J by 4 bases, with 21 bases left in between. This chain's CDR3 is CASREAESGHIYGYTF. In DNA form, the CDR3 reads TGTGCCAGCAGAGAAGCCGAGTCTGGACACATCTATGGCTACACCTTC.

This clone was observed a single time. The chain combines TRBV5-6 with TRBJ1-1; 7 bases line up with TRBD1. This CDR3 is built from 15 residues. Trimming took 5 bases from V and 4 from J; bases not matched to a gene: 11. Per the germline V gene, CDR1 is SGHDT and CDR2 is YYEEEE. CDR3: CASSGTAPSGTEAFF. In DNA, the CDR3 is TGTGCCAGCAGTGGGACAGCCCCATCGGGCACTGAAGCTTTCTTT.

V is TRBV30 and J is TRBJ2-4, with a possible D match to TRBD2 (5 bases). CDR3 length equals 16 residues. Germline V CDR1 and CDR2: GTSNPN, SVGIG (reference sequence). V lost 0 bases, J lost 0 bases, and 12 bases lay in between. In DNA, the CDR3 is TGTGCCTGGAGTGTACCAAGAGGACTAGCCAAAAACATTCAGTACTTC. Its translation: CAWSVPRGLAKNIQYF.

The V gene is TRBV29-1, the J gene TRBJ1-2, with TRBD1 matching 7 bases. The CDR3 is made up of 14 amino acids. Germline loops: CDR1 SQVTM, CDR2 ANQGSEA. V dropped 2 bases and J dropped 7; count of bases not matched to a gene: 10. The CDR3 loop is CSVEMLGGTSGYTF. The DNA of the CDR3 is TGCAGCGTTGAAATGCTAGGGGGCACAAGTGGCTACACCTTC.

V gene TRBV7-9 combines with J gene TRBJ2-3; D is possibly TRBD1 (5 bases). CDR1 SEHNR and CDR2 FQNEAQ come from the germline V gene (reference sequence). The CDR3 totals 16 residues. Trimming cost V 2 bases and J 1 base, with 13 bases left between them. DNA for the CDR3: TGTGCCAGCAGCTTAAACTCTGCACAGGGCACAGATACGCAGTATTTT. It is translated as CASSLNSAQGTDTQYF.

The chain uses TRBV10-1 and TRBJ1-6, with 7 bases identical to TRBD1. Germline CDR1 and CDR2: WNHNN and SYGVQD (reference sequence). J was trimmed by 7 bases and V by 3 bases; bases with no gene match: 21. There are 20 residues in the CDR3. CDR3 sequence (DNA): TGCGCCAGCAGTGACCCGAGACAGGGCCATTCCCCTTCATTCAATTCACCCCTCCACTTT. As protein: CASSDPRQGHSPSFNSPLHF.

This clone is a singleton in its sample. The chain employs TRBV10-3 and TRBJ2-1, with 8 nucleotides matching TRBD2. V lost 3 bases to trimming and J lost 9 bases; unmatched junction nucleotides: 10. In germline, CDR1 is ENHRY, CDR2 SYGVKD. The CDR3 consists of 15 residues. CDR3 nucleotide sequence: TGTGCCATCAGTGACGTCGGGACTAGGGCCACTGAGCAGTTCTTC. It specifies CAISDVGTRATEQFF.

The rearrangement uses TRBV6-5 and TRBJ1-4, with TRBD1 as a possible D gene (6 bases). The germline V gene encodes CDR1 MNHEY and CDR2 SVGAGI. This CDR3 comprises 14 residues. V was pared by 8 bases and J by 0 bases, with 10 bases between. The CDR3 DNA reads TGTGCCAGCGGTCGACAGGCAACTAATGAAAAACTGTTTTTT. This translates into CASGRQATNEKLFF.

J is TRBJ1-1 and V is TRBV12-3 or TRBV12-4; 7 bases align to TRBD1. The CDR3 sequence is 11 residues long. Unmatched junction bases numbered 7, after V lost 7 bases and J lost 11 bases. The CDR3 DNA reads as TGTGCCAGCAACCAGGGGGTTAGGGCTTTCTTT. It specifies CASNQGVRAFF.

V is TRBV6-5 and J is TRBJ1-1, with D possibly TRBD1 on 5 matching bases. This CDR3 has 16 amino acids. In germline, CDR1 is MNHEY, CDR2 SVGAGI. With 2 bases removed from V and 0 bases from J, the gap between germline ends came to 13 bases. CDR3 coding DNA: TGTGCCAGCAGTTACCCCACCAGGGCAATGAACACTGAAGCTTTCTTT. This translates into CASSYPTRAMNTEAFF.

For this clone: The same CDR3 also results from other DNA sequences found in this sample. The chain joins TRBV4-3 to TRBJ1-5; no reliable D call. Trimming removed 1 base at V and 4 bases at J, with 8 bases between. The CDR3 extends over 14 amino acids. Germline V gene data show CDR1 as LGHNA and CDR2 as YSLEER. For the CDR3, the DNA is TGCGCCAGCAGCCAAGGGTGGAGGAATCAGCCCCAGCATTTT. This encodes CASSQGWRNQPQHF.

The CDR3 is CATSRGDRGYGYTF. The CDR3 DNA is TGTGCCACCAGCAGAGGGGACAGGGGTTATGGCTACACCTTC. The chain combines TRBV15 with TRBJ1-2, with 10 bases aligning to TRBD1. The germline V gene has CDR1 LNHNV and CDR2 YYDKDF (reference sequence). The length of the CDR3 is 14 residues. V dropped 1 base and J dropped 5; count of bases not matched to a gene: 1.

The genes are TRBV4-2 and TRBJ1-4; maybe TRBD1 (5 bases). CDR3 size: 15 residues. The V end was cut by 3 bases, the J end by 7 bases, with 15 bases between. The germline gives CDR1 LGHNA, CDR2 YNFKEQ. DNA of the CDR3: TGTGCCAGCAGCCAGGGGGAGGCCGCGGGTGAAAAACTGTTTTTT. Encoded protein: CASSQGEAAGEKLFF.

This chain connects TRBV3-1 (or the pseudogene TRBV3-2) to TRBJ2-3; D remains ambiguous. Germline CDR1 LGHDT, CDR2 YNNKEL (reference sequence). The CDR3 length is 12 residues. Trimming shortened V by 5 bases and J by 7 bases, and 10 bases separated the two germline ends. CDR3 residues: CASSSQTYTQYF. The CDR3 DNA reads TGTGCCAGCAGCTCCCAGACATATACGCAGTATTTT.

This sequence joins TRBV27 and TRBJ1-2, with 7 bases fitting TRBD1. CDR1 is MNHEY, CDR2 SMNVEV, per germline (reference sequence). The CDR3 is made up of 16 amino acids. V lost 4 bases, J lost 5 bases, and 13 bases stayed unmatched. This chain's CDR3 is CASSSGPTGNSYGYTF. Here the CDR3 DNA reads TGTGCCAGCAGTTCGGGCCCGACAGGGAATTCTTATGGCTACACCTTC.

As for this clone: In the same sample, other DNA sequences code for this CDR3. The gene calls are TRBV6-5 and TRBJ2-3; D ambiguous. CDR3 length: 15 residues. V lost 0 bases, J lost 1 base, and 8 bases lay in between. The germline V gene encodes CDR1 MNHEY and CDR2 SVGAGI. CDR3 DNA sequence: TGTGCCAGCAGTTACTCCGGAGTAGGCACAGATACGCAGTATTTT. The encoded protein is CASSYSGVGTDTQYF.

The V and J genes are TRBV19 and TRBJ1-2; TRBD1 matches at 7 bases. The CDR3 is 13 residues long. The V segment lost 4 bases and the J segment 2 bases; nucleotides outside the gene matches: 1. Germline values: CDR1 LNHDA, CDR2 SQIVND (reference sequence). The CDR3 DNA is TGTGCCAGTAGTAAGGACAGGAACTATGGCTACACCTTC. This codes for CASSKDRNYGYTF. The full variable domain, rest sourced from reference TRBV19 and TRBJ1-2, is DGGITQSPKYLFRKEGQNVTLSCEQNLNHDAMYWYRQDPGQGLRLIYYSQIVNDFQKGDIAEGYSVSREKKESFPLTVTSAQKNPTAFYLCASSKDRNYGYTFGSGTRLTVV.

The V call is TRBV7-2, the J call TRBJ1-4; tentatively, D is TRBD1 (6 bases). The V end was cut by 5 bases, the J end by 4 bases, with 11 bases between. Germline loops: CDR1 SGHTA, CDR2 FQGNSA. The CDR3 runs to 14 residues. In DNA form, the CDR3 reads TGTGCCAGCAGCGAACAGGGCCTTAATGAAAAACTGTTTTTT. Protein: CASSEQGLNEKLFF.

This clone was seen once. The rearrangement links TRBV11-3 to TRBJ2-3, with 8 bases lining up with TRBD2. The length of the CDR3 is 15 residues. Germline V CDR1 and CDR2: SGHNT, YENEEA. V lost 8 bases and J lost 3; bases outside the gene matches: 10. CDR3 DNA: TGTGCCAGCGCATTAACGGGGGGGCGGACAGATACGCAGTATTTT. It specifies CASALTGGRTDTQYF.

The V call is TRBV2, the J call TRBJ2-2; possibly TRBD1 for D (6 bases). This CDR3 has 15 residues. V dropped 0 bases and J dropped 8 bases, with 13 bases sitting between them. CDR1 is SNHLY and CDR2 is FYNNEI in the germline V gene. CDR3 amino acids: CASSEAAQGVGELFF. CDR3 nucleotides: TGTGCCAGCAGTGAAGCTGCACAGGGCGTAGGGGAGCTGTTTTTT.

V is TRBV4-2 and J is TRBJ2-7; a possible D gene is TRBD1 (6 bases). The CDR3 loop spans 14 amino acids. Germline assignment: CDR1 LGHNA and CDR2 YNFKEQ. The germline V and J ends were trimmed by 4 bases and 3 bases, with 13 bases remaining between them. CDR3 DNA sequence: TGTGCCAGCAGCCGGGACACACAGGGCTACGAGCAGTACTTC. Its protein is CASSRDTQGYEQYF.